This T cell receptor beta chain originates from a study of T cell responses to AZD1222 COVID-19 vaccine (dated by TCRdb to 2020 to 2022). Looking at the study overall: Because spike-specific TCR depth and breadth did not differ between the two schedules, AZD1222 recipients who got a second dose at roughly 4 weeks were pooled with those who got a second dose at roughly 12 weeks. TCR sequencing covered 230 to 250 trial participants: 200 to 220 given two doses of AZD1222 and approximately 26 given two doses of MenACWY control vaccine. Trial participants were enrolled into age subgroups of 18-55, 56-69 and 70-plus years, which contained around 140, 26 and 57 TCR-sequenced participants, respectively.

What this sample's time point label stands for: baseline before first vaccination. The vaccinee samples were drawn from two UK trials, COV001 and COV002, one of which was a single-blind randomized controlled phase 2/3 trial testing AZD1222 (ChAdOx1 nCoV-19) in healthy adults. For TCRbeta chain sequencing, PBMC samples from trial participants were taken at day 0 and at day 28 after the second dose. Remarks on this clone: Its antigen target is currently unknown. No much larger clone exists at a distance of one base, and base qualities are not known.

The CDR3 regions of human TCRbeta chains were subjected to immunosequencing. For the original study's pipeline: TCRs in the repertoires were compared against a reference library of SARS-CoV-2-specific TCRs that had been generated with the MIRA antigen-specificity platform. Breadth was defined as the fraction of unique TCRs that were SARS-CoV-2-associated, and depth was defined as the fraction of total T cells that were SARS-CoV-2-associated. Using the MIRA data, each spike-specific TCR was mapped to the spike region that the TCR reacts to and placed in a CD4 or CD8 class. Log10-transformed breadth and depth values were compared by one-way ANOVA with Sidak's multiple comparisons tests. In TCRdb, the immuneACCESS table is reduced to in-frame sequences with V and J assigned. These tables do not hold every clone; where another copy was compared, an unresolved V gene accounts for under half, and the others remain unexplained. D and trimming were read from the DNA, whereas the V and J calls and clone size are those reported in that table. The sample profile shows some 130,000 clones; approximately 88% of them were found once. Over 6.5% of the sample rests with the top ten.

Overall study results and their limits: Vaccine-associated CD4 TCRs spanned the whole spike protein, with dominant responses in regions 160-218 and 743-854. Because no day 14 peak-response samples were available, the repertoires could be characterized only after the peak T cell response. In the small 56-69-year group, the increase in depth fell short of significance, most likely because of low power. Participants were mostly white British and included more females than males, and it was suggested by the authors that clonal diversity may have been underestimated. Spike-specific TCR breadth and depth rose significantly after two AZD1222 doses compared with day 0 and with MenACWY recipients. Reportedly, almost half of the unique spike-specific TCRs recognized epitopes lying outside the regions that are mutated in the B.1.351 and B.1.1.7 variants. Conclusions about previously exposed vaccinees are limited, since just 6 or 7 AZD1222 recipients were seropositive for SARS-CoV-2 at baseline.

In the germline V gene, CDR1 corresponds to MNHEY and CDR2 to SVGAGI. The CDR3 starts with the cysteine, ends with the phenylalanine, and has 14 residues. Only the CDR3 DNA stays, 42 bases, in frame from base 1. V lost 0 bases and J lost 3 bases, and the count of bases not matched to a germline gene is 2. The input for sequencing was peripheral blood, taken on day 0 of AZD1222 vaccination. The V gene is TRBV6-5 and the J gene is TRBJ2-7, with TRBD2 matching 7 junction bases. The sequence was collected from an adult in good health. The DNA reads TGTGCCAGCAGTTACTCCTCTAGCGGCTACGAGCAGTACTTC. Its translation reads: CASSYSSSGYEQYF.